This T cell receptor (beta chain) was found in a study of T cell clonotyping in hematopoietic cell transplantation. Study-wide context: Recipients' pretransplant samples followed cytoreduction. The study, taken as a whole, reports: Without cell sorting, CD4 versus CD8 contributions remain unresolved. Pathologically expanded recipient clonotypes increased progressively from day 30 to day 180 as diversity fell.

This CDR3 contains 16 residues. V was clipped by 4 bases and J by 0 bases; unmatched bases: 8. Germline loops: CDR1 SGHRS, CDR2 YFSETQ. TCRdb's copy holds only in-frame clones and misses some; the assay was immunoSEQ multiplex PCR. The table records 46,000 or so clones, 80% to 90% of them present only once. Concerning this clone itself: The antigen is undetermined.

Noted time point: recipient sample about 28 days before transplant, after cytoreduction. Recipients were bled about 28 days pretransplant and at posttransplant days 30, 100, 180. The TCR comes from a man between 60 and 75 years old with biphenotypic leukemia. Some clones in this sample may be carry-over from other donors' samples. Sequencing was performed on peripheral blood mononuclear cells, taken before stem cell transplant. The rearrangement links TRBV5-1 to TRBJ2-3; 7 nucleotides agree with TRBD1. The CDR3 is CASSPTPGQSTDTQYF. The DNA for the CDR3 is TGCGCCAGCAGCCCCACCCCGGGACAGAGCACAGATACGCAGTATTTT.